The 15 T cell receptor beta chains below come from one sample, sequenced in a study of shared clonotypes between healthy human individuals. The protocol was immunoSEQ multiplex PCR, while the TCRdb copy is restricted to in-frame clones and leaves out a portion. Seen here are about 1.5 million clones, nearly 99% observed once, and the top ten hold roughly 0.45%. The sample consisted of naive CD4+ T cells sorted from blood. Subset described: CD45RA+ positively selected. The receptor set was obtained from a man younger than 45 in good health.

The chain has TRBV18 and TRBJ2-7; no definite D call. Germline CDR1 reads KGHSH; CDR2 reads LQKENI. This CDR3 is built from 11 residues. With 1 base removed from V and 6 bases from J, the gap between germline ends came to 4 bases. CDR3 in amino acids: CASSPQSEQYF. The CDR3 DNA reads TGTGCCAGCTCACCACAGTCCGAGCAGTACTTC.

The chain carries TRBV7-9 and TRBJ2-5; 12 nucleotides match TRBD2. After removal of 4 bases from V and 5 bases from J, the junction contained 8 bases not matched to a gene. From germline, CDR1 is SEHNR and CDR2 FQNEAQ (reference sequence). The CDR3 length is 16 residues. The CDR3 DNA reads TGTGCCAGCAGCTCCCCGACTAGCGGGAGAGGTGAGACCCAGTACTTC. It encodes CASSSPTSGRGETQYF. Full variable domain (missing parts from reference TRBV7-9 and TRBJ2-5): DTGVSQNPRHKITKRGQNVTFRCDPISEHNRLYWYRQTLGQGPEFLTYFQNEAQLEKSRLLSDRFSAERPKGSFSTLEIQRTEQGDSAMYLCASSSPTSGRGETQYFGPGTRLLVL.

The chain is built from TRBV13 and TRBJ1-3, with no clear D. From germline, CDR1 is PRHDT and CDR2 FYEKMQ (reference sequence). The CDR3 sequence is 14 residues long. Trimming left V 6 bases short and J 5 bases short, with 14 bases between. The CDR3 region is CASRASRERNTIYF. The CDR3 nucleotides are TGTGCCAGCAGGGCCTCGAGGGAGCGAAACACCATATATTTT.

V and J are TRBV7-9 and TRBJ2-3, with 10 bases matching TRBD2. The CDR3 covers 15 residues. Germline lookup yields CDR1 SEHNR and CDR2 FQNEAQ (reference sequence). Trimming at V came to 6 bases and at J to 2 bases, leaving 5 bases not matched to a gene. CDR3: CASSFGTSVTDTQYF. The CDR3 DNA is TGTGCCAGCAGTTTCGGGACTAGCGTCACAGATACGCAGTATTTT.

V and J are TRBV15 and TRBJ1-1; D is unclear. Trimming cost V 1 base and J 5 bases, with 17 bases left between them. CDR1 and CDR2 from the germline V gene are LNHNV and YYDKDF (reference sequence). The CDR3 length is 16 residues. The CDR3 sequence: CATSRGNTFLSTEAFF. Written as DNA, the CDR3 is TGTGCCACCAGCAGAGGGAACACCTTCCTGTCGACTGAAGCTTTCTTT.

V gene TRBV10-1 combines with J gene TRBJ1-5; TRBD1 agrees at 8 bases. Trimming removed 6 bases from V and 6 bases from J; junction bases left unmatched: 4. The CDR3 contains 13 residues. Per germline, CDR1 WNHNN and CDR2 SYGVQD (reference sequence). The CDR3 nucleotides are TGCGCCAGCAGCGTGGACAGGGCTCAGCCCCAGCATTTT. Translated: CASSVDRAQPQHF.

The chain combines TRBV7-6 with TRBJ2-7, with D possibly matching TRBD1 (5 bases). CDR1 is SGHVS and CDR2 is FNYEAQ in the germline V gene. Trimming took 3 bases from V and 0 from J, leaving 9 bases between them. CDR3 length: 14 residues. The CDR3 sequence: CASSFGDSSYEQYF. In DNA, the CDR3 is TGTGCCAGCAGCTTTGGAGACAGCTCCTACGAGCAGTACTTC.

The chain joins TRBV5-1 to TRBJ2-6; TRBD1 agrees at 7 bases. The V gene's germline CDR1 is SGHRS and CDR2 YFSETQ. CDR3 length: 17 amino acids. The ends lost 4 bases at V and 4 bases at J; junction bases unmatched: 11. Here the CDR3 DNA reads TGCGCCAGCAGCCCTAGGGGGCAGGGTAACGGGGCCAACGTCCTGACTTTC. Residues: CASSPRGQGNGANVLTF.

To note about this clone: The junction departs from the called germline gene at one end, perhaps through a read error. V gene TRBV7-7 combines with J gene TRBJ2-1; no clear D. Germline V gene data show CDR1 as SSHAT and CDR2 as FNYEAQ (reference sequence). CDR3 size: 16 residues. CDR3 region: CASSRFPGSSYNEQFF. The CDR3 nucleotides are TGTGCTAGCAGCCGGTTCCCGGGTAGCTCCTACAATGAGCAGTTCTTC.

The chain recombines TRBV6-6 with TRBJ2-1; D unclear. Germline CDR1 is MNHNY and CDR2 is SVGAGI (reference sequence). The CDR3 is 12 residues long. V was shortened by 0 bases and J by 9 bases, with 6 bases between the two germline ends. CDR3 DNA sequence: TGTGCCAGCAGTTACTCGAGAGGTGAGCAGTTCTTC. Translated, it gives CASSYSRGEQFF.

The chain links TRBV6-5 to TRBJ2-1; D is undetermined. Germline CDR1 MNHEY, CDR2 SVGAGI. This CDR3 contains 12 residues. V gave up 2 bases and J gave up 7 bases, with 6 bases separating them. CDR3 residues: CASSYRRNEQFF. CDR3 coding DNA: TGTGCCAGCAGTTACAGGCGAAATGAGCAGTTCTTC.

The chain is built from TRBV19 and TRBJ2-7, with 11 bases fitting TRBD2. This CDR3 region has 13 residues. CDR1 and CDR2 (germline): LNHDA, SQIVND (reference sequence). The junction had 1 base not matched to a gene; V was cut back by 3 bases and J by 6 bases. CDR3: CASSIGTSGEQYF. The DNA of the CDR3 is TGTGCCAGTAGTATCGGGACTAGCGGCGAGCAGTACTTC.

V and J are TRBV7-9 and TRBJ2-2, with D tentatively TRBD2 (6 bases). The V and J ends lost 6 bases and 4 bases respectively, with 15 bases between them. The CDR3 covers 15 residues. CDR1 and CDR2 from the germline V gene are SEHNR and FQNEAQ (reference sequence). The CDR3 spells CASRPWGEGTGELFF. DNA for the CDR3: TGTGCCAGCAGGCCTTGGGGGGAAGGCACCGGGGAGCTGTTTTTT. The full variable domain, its missing parts supplied by reference TRBV7-9 and TRBJ2-2, is DTGVSQNPRHKITKRGQNVTFRCDPISEHNRLYWYRQTLGQGPEFLTYFQNEAQLEKSRLLSDRFSAERPKGSFSTLEIQRTEQGDSAMYLCASRPWGEGTGELFFGEGSRLTVL.

J is TRBJ1-2 and V is TRBV5-8; D is unresolved. Germline V gene lookup returns CDR1 SGHTS and CDR2 YDEGEE. The CDR3 runs 12 residues. V was trimmed by 7 bases and J by 8 bases, leaving 15 bases between them. CDR3 sequence: CASLEIRRGYTF. The CDR3 DNA sequence: TGTGCCAGCCTCGAGATCAGACGGGGCTACACCTTC.

V and J are TRBV19 and TRBJ2-7; possibly TRBD1 or TRBD2 for D (5 bases each). This CDR3 comprises 14 residues. Looked up from germline, CDR1 is LNHDA and CDR2 is SQIVND (reference sequence). Trimming took off 5 bases at V and 5 bases at J, with 16 bases between the two ends. In nucleotides, the CDR3 is TGTGCCAGTAGTCTTAGGGACGGGCGCCACGAGCAGTACTTC. Protein sequence: CASSLRDGRHEQYF. Using reference TRBV19 and TRBJ2-7 for the parts outside the CDR3, the full variable domain is DGGITQSPKYLFRKEGQNVTLSCEQNLNHDAMYWYRQDPGQGLRLIYYSQIVNDFQKGDIAEGYSVSREKKESFPLTVTSAQKNPTAFYLCASSLRDGRHEQYFGPGTRLTVT.